This T cell receptor (beta chain) came from a study of blood T cell repertoires in COVID-19. Study-level background: The cDNA or gDNA used as material had been derived from T cells, B-cell-depleted T cells, or PBMCs.

Per germline, CDR1 SGDLS and CDR2 YYNGEE. CDR3 length: 15 amino acids. Trimming shortened V by 4 bases and J by 2 bases, and 12 bases separated the two germline ends. Clones were read by immunoSEQ multiplex PCR, and TCRdb kept only the in-frame ones, dropping some. The table shows some 270,000 clones, with approximately 85% occurring only once. The sequencing sample was made of peripheral blood. V and J are TRBV9 and TRBJ2-2, with D maybe TRBD2 (6 bases). The clonotype originates from a woman over 75 with COVID-19, enrolled during active disease. In nucleotides, the CDR3 is TGTGCCAGCAGCCCTCGGGGGTTAAACACCGGGGAGCTGTTTTTT. It codes for CASSPRGLNTGELFF.